Sequencing of this TCR beta chain was carried out in a study of CD8+ T cells in alopecia areata. As for the study in general: Scalp area affected, as a percentage, set the severity score of treated patients.

cDNA reverse transcribed from extracted RNA served as the sequencing template. Generated by immunoSEQ multiplex PCR, the TCRdb table keeps only in-frame clones and is missing some. Of about 190,000 clones listed, around 60% are singletons. Treatment described: oral pan-JAK inhibitor, 5-10 mg twice daily. Turning to this clone: Its target is not known.

Study outcomes and limitations: Whether baseline CD8+ expansion is linked to response remains uncertain, given a single nonresponder. Tofacitinib delivered significant drops in scalp clonality and in expanded CD8+ clones among the top 100.

Source: CD4+ T cells sorted from blood, taken at week 4, from a patient treated with tofacitinib. This TCR was recovered from a human donor with alopecia areata.

DNA for the CDR3: TGTGCCAGCAATAGCGGGGGGATCGGTGAGCAGTTCTTC. Translating gives CASNSGGIGEQFF. The chain employs TRBV28 and TRBJ2-1, with 10 bases fitting TRBD2. CDR1 is MDHEN, CDR2 SYDVKM, per germline. The trim removed 7 bases at V and 9 bases at J, leaving 6 bases unmatched. The CDR3 loop spans 13 amino acids.